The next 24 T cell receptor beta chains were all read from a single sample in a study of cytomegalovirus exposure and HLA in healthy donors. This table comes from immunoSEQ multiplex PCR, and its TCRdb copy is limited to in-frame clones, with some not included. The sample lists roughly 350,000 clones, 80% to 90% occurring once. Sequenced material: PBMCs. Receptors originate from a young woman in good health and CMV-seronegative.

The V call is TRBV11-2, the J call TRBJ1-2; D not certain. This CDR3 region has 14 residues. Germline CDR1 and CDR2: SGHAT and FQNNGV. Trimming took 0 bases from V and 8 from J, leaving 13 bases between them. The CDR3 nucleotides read TGTGCCAGCAGCTTAGAGTCTGGTCCGGGGGGCTACACCTTC. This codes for CASSLESGPGGYTF.

The CDR3 region is CASRAGNRGVDTEAFF. Written as DNA, the CDR3 is TGTGCCAGCAGGGCCGGTAACAGGGGGGTCGACACTGAAGCTTTCTTT. The V gene is TRBV7-9, the J gene TRBJ1-1, with 8 nucleotides matching TRBD1. Germline CDR1 SEHNR, CDR2 FQNEAQ (reference sequence). The CDR3 contains 16 residues. With 6 bases clipped from V and 3 bases from J, the junction kept 12 bases outside the gene matches.

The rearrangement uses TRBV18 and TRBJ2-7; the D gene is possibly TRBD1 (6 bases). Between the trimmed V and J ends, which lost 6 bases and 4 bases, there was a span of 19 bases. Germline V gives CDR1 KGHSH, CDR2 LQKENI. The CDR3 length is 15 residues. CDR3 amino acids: CASSTSAGASYEQYF. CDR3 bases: TGTGCCAGCTCGACCTCCGCAGGGGCCTCTTACGAGCAGTACTTC.

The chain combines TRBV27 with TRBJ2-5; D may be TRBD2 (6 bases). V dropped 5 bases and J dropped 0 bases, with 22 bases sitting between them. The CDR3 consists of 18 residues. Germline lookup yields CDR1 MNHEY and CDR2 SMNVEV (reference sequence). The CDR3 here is CASSPEGQPLSYQETQYF. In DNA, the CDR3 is TGTGCCAGCAGTCCGGAGGGGCAGCCGCTCAGCTACCAAGAGACCCAGTACTTC.

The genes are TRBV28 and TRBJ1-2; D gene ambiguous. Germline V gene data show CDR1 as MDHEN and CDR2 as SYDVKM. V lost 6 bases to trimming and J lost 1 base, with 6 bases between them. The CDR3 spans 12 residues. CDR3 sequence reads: CASSASNYGYTF. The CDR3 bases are TGTGCCAGCAGCGCGAGTAACTATGGCTACACCTTC.

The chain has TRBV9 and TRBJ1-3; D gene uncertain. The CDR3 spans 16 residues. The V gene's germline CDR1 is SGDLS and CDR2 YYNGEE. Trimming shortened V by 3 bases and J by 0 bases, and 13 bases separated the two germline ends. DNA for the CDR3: TGTGCCAGCAGCGAGGACTACAAAGTCTCTGGAAACACCATATATTTT. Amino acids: CASSEDYKVSGNTIYF.

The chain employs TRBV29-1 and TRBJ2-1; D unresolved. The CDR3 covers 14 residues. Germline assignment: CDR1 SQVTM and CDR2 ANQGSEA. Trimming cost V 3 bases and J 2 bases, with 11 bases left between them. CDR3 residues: CSVEFLGAYNEQFF. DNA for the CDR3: TGCAGCGTTGAGTTTCTAGGAGCCTACAATGAGCAGTTCTTC.

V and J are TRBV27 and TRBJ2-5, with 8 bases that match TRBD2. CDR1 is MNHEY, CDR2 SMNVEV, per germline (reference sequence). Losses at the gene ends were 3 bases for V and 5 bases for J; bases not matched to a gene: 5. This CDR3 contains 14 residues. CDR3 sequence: CASSFSPSGETQYF. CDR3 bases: TGTGCCAGCAGTTTTAGTCCTAGCGGGGAGACCCAGTACTTC.

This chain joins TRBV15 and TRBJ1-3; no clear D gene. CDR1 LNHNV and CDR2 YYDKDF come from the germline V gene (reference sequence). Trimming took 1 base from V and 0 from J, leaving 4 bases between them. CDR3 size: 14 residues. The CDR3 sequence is CATSRVHSGNTIYF. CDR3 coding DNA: TGTGCCACCAGCAGAGTACACTCTGGAAACACCATATATTTT. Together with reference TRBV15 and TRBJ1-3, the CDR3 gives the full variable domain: DAMVIQNPRYQVTQFGKPVTLSCSQTLNHNVMYWYQQKSSQAPKLLFHYYDKDFNNEADTPDNFQSRRPNTSFCFLDIRSPGLGDTAMYLCATSRVHSGNTIYFGEGSWLTVV.

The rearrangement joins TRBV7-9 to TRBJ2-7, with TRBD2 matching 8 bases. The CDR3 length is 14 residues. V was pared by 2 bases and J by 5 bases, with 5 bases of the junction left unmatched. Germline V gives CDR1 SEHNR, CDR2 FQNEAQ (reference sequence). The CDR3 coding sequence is TGTGCCAGCAGCTTATCAGCGGGAGTTAACGAGCAGTACTTC. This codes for CASSLSAGVNEQYF.

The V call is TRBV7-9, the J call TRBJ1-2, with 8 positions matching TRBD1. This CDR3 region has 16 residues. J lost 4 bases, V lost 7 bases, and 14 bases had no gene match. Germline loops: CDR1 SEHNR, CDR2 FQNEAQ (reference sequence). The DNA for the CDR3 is TGTGCCAGCATCAAAACACGCGGGACAGGCCTCTATGGCTACACCTTC. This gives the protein CASIKTRGTGLYGYTF. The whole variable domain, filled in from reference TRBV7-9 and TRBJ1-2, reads DTGVSQNPRHKITKRGQNVTFRCDPISEHNRLYWYRQTLGQGPEFLTYFQNEAQLEKSRLLSDRFSAERPKGSFSTLEIQRTEQGDSAMYLCASIKTRGTGLYGYTFGSGTRLTVV.

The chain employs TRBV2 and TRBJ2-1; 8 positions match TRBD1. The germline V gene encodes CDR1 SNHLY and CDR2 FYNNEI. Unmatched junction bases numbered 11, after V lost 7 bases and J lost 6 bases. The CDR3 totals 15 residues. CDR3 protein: CASTKSRTGSNEQFF. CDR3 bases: TGTGCCAGCACTAAGTCCAGGACAGGGAGCAATGAGCAGTTCTTC. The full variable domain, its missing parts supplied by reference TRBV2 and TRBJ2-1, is EPEVTQTPSHQVTQMGQEVILRCVPISNHLYFYWYRQILGQKVEFLVSFYNNEISEKSEIFDDQFSVERPDGSNFTLKIRSTKLEDSAMYFCASTKSRTGSNEQFFGPGTRLTVL.

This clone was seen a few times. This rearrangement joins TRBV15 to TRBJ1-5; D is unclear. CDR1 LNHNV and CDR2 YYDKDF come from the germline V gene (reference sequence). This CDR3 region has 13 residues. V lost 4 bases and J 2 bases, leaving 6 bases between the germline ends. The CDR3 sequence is CATSITGNQPQHF. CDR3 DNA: TGTGCCACCAGCATAACAGGCAATCAGCCCCAGCATTTT.

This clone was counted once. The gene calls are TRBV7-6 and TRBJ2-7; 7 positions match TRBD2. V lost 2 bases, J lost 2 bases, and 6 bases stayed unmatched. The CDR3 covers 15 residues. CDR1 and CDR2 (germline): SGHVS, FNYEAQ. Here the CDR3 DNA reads TGTGCCAGCAGCTTAATGGCTAGCGGAACCTACGAGCAGTACTTC. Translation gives CASSLMASGTYEQYF.

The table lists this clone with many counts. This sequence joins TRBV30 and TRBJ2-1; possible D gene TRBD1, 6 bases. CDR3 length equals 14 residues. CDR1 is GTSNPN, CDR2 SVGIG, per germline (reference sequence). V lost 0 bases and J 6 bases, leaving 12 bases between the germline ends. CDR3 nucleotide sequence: TGTGCCTGGAGTGTACAGGGCGGAGGCAATGAGCAGTTCTTC. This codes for CAWSVQGGGNEQFF.

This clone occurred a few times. The CDR3 is CASSLPGTSGKPYEQYF. The CDR3 bases are TGCGCCAGCAGTCTCCCCGGGACTAGCGGGAAACCCTACGAGCAGTACTTC. V is TRBV23-1 and J is TRBJ2-7, with TRBD2 identical over 13 bases. TRBV23-1 is an ORF; its function is uncertain. Trimming removed 4 bases from V and 2 bases from J; junction bases left unmatched: 8. The CDR3 has 17 amino acids.

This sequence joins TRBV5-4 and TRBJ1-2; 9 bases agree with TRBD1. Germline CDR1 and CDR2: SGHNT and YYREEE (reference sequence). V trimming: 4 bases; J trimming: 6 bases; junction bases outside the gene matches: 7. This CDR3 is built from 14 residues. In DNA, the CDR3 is TGTGCCAGCAGCGCACTACAGGGGGCGGATGGCTACACCTTC. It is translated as CASSALQGADGYTF. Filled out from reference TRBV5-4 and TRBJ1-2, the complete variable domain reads ETGVTQSPTHLIKTRGQQVTLRCSSQSGHNTVSWYQQALGQGPQFIFQYYREEENGRGNFPPRFSGLQFPNYSSELNVNALELDDSALYLCASSALQGADGYTFGSGTRLTVV.

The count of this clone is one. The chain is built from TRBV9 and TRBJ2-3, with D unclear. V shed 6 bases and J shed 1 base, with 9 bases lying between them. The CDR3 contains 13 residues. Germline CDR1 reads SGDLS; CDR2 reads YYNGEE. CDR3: CASNFRGTDTQYF. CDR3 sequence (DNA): TGTGCCAGCAATTTCCGGGGCACAGATACGCAGTATTTT. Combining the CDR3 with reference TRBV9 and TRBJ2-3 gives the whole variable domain DSGVTQTPKHLITATGQRVTLRCSPRSGDLSVYWYQQSLDQGLQFLIQYYNGEERAKGNILERFSAQQFPDLHSELNLSSLELGDSALYFCASNFRGTDTQYFGPGTRLTVL.

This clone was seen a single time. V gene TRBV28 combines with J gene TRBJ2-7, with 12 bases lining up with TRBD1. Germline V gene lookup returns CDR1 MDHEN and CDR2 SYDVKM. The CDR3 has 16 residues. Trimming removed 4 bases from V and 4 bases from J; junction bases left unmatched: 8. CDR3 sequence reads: CASSSSGTGGGYEQYF. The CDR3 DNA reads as TGTGCCAGCAGTTCGTCCGGGACAGGGGGCGGGTACGAGCAGTACTTC. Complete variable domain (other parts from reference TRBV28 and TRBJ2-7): DVKVTQSSRYLVKRTGEKVFLECVQDMDHENMFWYRQDPGLGLRLIYFSYDVKMKEKGDIPEGYSVSREKKERFSLILESASTNQTSMYLCASSSSGTGGGYEQYFGPGTRLTVT.

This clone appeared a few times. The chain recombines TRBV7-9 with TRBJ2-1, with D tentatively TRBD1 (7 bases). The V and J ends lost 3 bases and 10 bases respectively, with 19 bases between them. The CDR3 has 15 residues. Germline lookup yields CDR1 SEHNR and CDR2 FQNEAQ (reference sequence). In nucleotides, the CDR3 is TGTGCCAGCAGCTTCGCGCAAACAGGGGAGGAAGAGCAGTTCTTC. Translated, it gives CASSFAQTGEEEQFF.

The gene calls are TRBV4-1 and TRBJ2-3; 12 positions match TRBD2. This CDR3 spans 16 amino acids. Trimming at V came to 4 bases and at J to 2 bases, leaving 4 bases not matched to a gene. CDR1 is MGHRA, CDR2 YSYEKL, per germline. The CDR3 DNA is TGCGCCAGCAGCCGGCGACTAGCGGGAGACACAGATACGCAGTATTTT. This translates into CASSRRLAGDTDTQYF.

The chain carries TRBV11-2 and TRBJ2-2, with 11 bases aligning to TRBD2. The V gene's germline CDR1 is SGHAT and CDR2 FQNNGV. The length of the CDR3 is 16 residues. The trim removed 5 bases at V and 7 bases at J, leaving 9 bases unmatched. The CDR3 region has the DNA TGTGCCAGCAGCCTAAGGACTAGCGGGCTCAGCGGGGAGCTGTTTTTT. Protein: CASSLRTSGLSGELFF.

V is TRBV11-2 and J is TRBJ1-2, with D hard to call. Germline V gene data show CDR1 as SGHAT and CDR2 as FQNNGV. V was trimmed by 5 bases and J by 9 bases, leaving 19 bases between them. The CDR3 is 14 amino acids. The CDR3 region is CASSPPEAPNSYTF. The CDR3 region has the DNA TGTGCCAGCAGCCCCCCTGAGGCGCCTAACAGCTACACCTTC.

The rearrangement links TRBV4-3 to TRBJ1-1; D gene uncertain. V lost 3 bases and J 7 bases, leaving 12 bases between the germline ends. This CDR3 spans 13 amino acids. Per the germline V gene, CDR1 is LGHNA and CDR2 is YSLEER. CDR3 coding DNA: TGCGCCAGCAGCCAGTACCGGGGAGTTGAAGCTTTCTTT. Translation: CASSQYRGVEAFF.